Presented here are 17 T cell receptor beta chains from one specimen sequenced in a study of T cell responses to AZD1222 COVID-19 vaccine. Profiling relied on immunoSEQ multiplex PCR, and the TCRdb table lists in-frame clones only, not all of them. The table shows 95,000 to 100,000 clones, with more than 90% occurring only once. This specimen was peripheral blood, taken on day 0 of AZD1222 vaccination. The receptors shown here come from an adult in good health.

The chain recombines TRBV14 with TRBJ1-2, with D uncertain. Per the germline V gene, CDR1 is SGHDN and CDR2 is FVKESK. V lost 4 bases, J lost 1 base, and 10 bases lay in between. This CDR3 has 14 residues. CDR3 protein: CASSRQPINYGYTF. CDR3 nucleotides: TGTGCCAGCAGCCGGCAGCCAATTAACTATGGCTACACCTTC.

This clone was seen a single time. V is TRBV11-2 and J is TRBJ2-7, with D possibly TRBD2 on 6 matching bases. V lost 4 bases and J 2 bases, leaving 24 bases between the germline ends. CDR3 size: 18 residues. Germline V CDR1 and CDR2: SGHAT, FQNNGV. In DNA form, the CDR3 reads TGTGCCAGCAGCTCTAAATATACTTCCCCGCTAGCGACCTACGAGCAGTACTTC. Its protein is CASSSKYTSPLATYEQYF.

The chain has TRBV5-6 and TRBJ1-2; D gene unclear. In germline, CDR1 is SGHDT, CDR2 YYEEEE. The length of the CDR3 is 11 residues. Trimming pared 4 bases from V and 2 bases from J, leaving 3 bases between. The CDR3 DNA reads TGTGCCAGCAGCGCCAACTATGGCTACACCTTC. It encodes CASSANYGYTF.

The V gene is TRBV30, the J gene TRBJ1-3, with D unclear. This CDR3 contains 12 residues. The germline CDR1 and CDR2 sequences are GTSNPN and SVGIG (reference sequence). V gave up 3 bases and J gave up 3 bases, with 6 bases separating them. CDR3 residues: CAWRGVGNTIYF. CDR3 coding DNA: TGTGCCTGGAGGGGTGTTGGAAACACCATATATTTT.

The chain has TRBV27 and TRBJ1-1; D remains ambiguous. V lost 7 bases and J 1 base, leaving 13 bases between the germline ends. Germline CDR1 is MNHEY and CDR2 is SMNVEV (reference sequence). The CDR3 has 14 residues. CDR3 amino acids: CASTPRWQNTEAFF. CDR3 bases: TGTGCCAGCACCCCAAGGTGGCAGAACACTGAAGCTTTCTTT.

The V gene is TRBV7-3, the J gene TRBJ2-5, with 11 positions matching TRBD1. CDR3 length: 16 residues. CDR1 SGHTA and CDR2 FQGTGA come from the germline V gene. Trimming cost V 4 bases and J 1 base; bases outside gene matches: 5. The CDR3 region is CASSSGTGGTQETQYF. As DNA, the CDR3 is TGTGCCAGCAGCTCCGGGACAGGGGGGACCCAAGAGACCCAGTACTTC. Based on the CDR3 plus reference TRBV7-3 and TRBJ2-5, the full variable domain is GAGVSQTPSNKVTEKGKYVELRCDPISGHTALYWYRQSLGQGPEFLIYFQGTGAADDSGLPNDRFFAVRPEGSVSTLKIQRTERGDSAVYLCASSSGTGGTQETQYFGPGTRLLVL.

The V and J genes are TRBV10-1 and TRBJ1-6; unclear D gene. V was pared by 6 bases and J by 6 bases, with 9 bases between. Germline CDR1 reads WNHNN; CDR2 reads SYGVQD (reference sequence). This CDR3 region has 13 residues. This CDR3 is CASRLDGNSPLHF. The DNA for the CDR3 is TGCGCCAGCAGATTGGACGGTAATTCACCCCTCCACTTT.

The V and J genes are TRBV4-1 and TRBJ1-2; D is unclear. Germline-derived CDR1 and CDR2 are MGHRA and YSYEKL. V lost 0 bases to trimming and J lost 4 bases, with 9 bases between them. CDR3 length: 14 amino acids. CDR3 sequence: CASSQDRSTYGYTF. Here the CDR3 DNA reads TGCGCCAGCAGCCAAGATCGGAGTACCTATGGCTACACCTTC.

The chain is built from TRBV19 and TRBJ2-7; 8 bases are shared with TRBD2. CDR1 is LNHDA and CDR2 is SQIVND in the germline V gene (reference sequence). The CDR3 covers 16 residues. Germline trimming cut 5 bases from V and 4 bases from J; bases unmatched to any gene: 13. CDR3 region: CASSPTRGSGTYEQYF. The CDR3 region has the DNA TGTGCCAGTAGTCCAACCCGTGGTAGCGGGACTTACGAGCAGTACTTC.

V gene TRBV7-6 combines with J gene TRBJ1-6, with D maybe TRBD1 (5 bases). Germline V gene sequence: CDR1 SGHVS, CDR2 FNYEAQ. V lost 0 bases and J lost 0, with 18 bases in between. CDR3 size: 20 residues. CDR3 DNA: TGTGCCAGCAGCTTAGCGCGGGGGGACCCAAGGAGCTCCTATAATTCACCCCTCCACTTT. The encoded protein is CASSLARGDPRSSYNSPLHF.

The chain uses TRBV12-5 and TRBJ2-1, with 9 bases that match TRBD1. CDR1 and CDR2 from the germline V gene are LGHNT and FRNRAP. The junction had 1 base not matched to a gene; V was cut back by 3 bases and J by 10 bases. This CDR3 is 12 amino acids long. The CDR3 protein is CASGFTGGEQFF. Here the CDR3 DNA reads TGTGCTAGTGGTTTTACAGGGGGCGAGCAGTTCTTC.

The table lists this clone with a count of one. This chain connects TRBV7-2 to TRBJ1-6; TRBD1 matches 7 bases. Germline CDR1 is SGHTA and CDR2 is FQGNSA. Trimming at V came to 6 bases and at J to 10 bases, leaving 9 bases not matched to a gene. This CDR3 has 14 amino acids. CDR3 loop: CASRPGGPESPLHF. CDR3 nucleotide sequence: TGTGCCAGCAGGCCAGGGGGGCCGGAGTCACCCCTCCACTTT.

The CDR3 protein is CASSEEDPLYGYTF. The CDR3, as DNA: TGTGCCAGCAGTGAGGAAGACCCGCTCTATGGCTACACCTTC. The chain employs TRBV2 and TRBJ1-2, with D hard to call. This CDR3 is 14 amino acids long. CDR1 and CDR2 from the germline V gene are SNHLY and FYNNEI. The ends were cut back, 3 bases at V and 4 bases at J, with 12 bases in the middle.

The CDR3 protein is CASKRGGSEDYGYTF. DNA for the CDR3: TGTGCCAGCAAGAGGGGGGGTTCCGAAGACTATGGCTACACCTTC. This chain connects TRBV7-8 to TRBJ1-2, with D possibly being TRBD1 (6 bases). CDR1 is SGHVS and CDR2 is FQNEAQ in the germline V gene. Trimming took 7 bases from V and 3 from J, leaving 18 bases between them. This CDR3 is built from 15 residues. Full variable domain (missing parts from reference TRBV7-8 and TRBJ1-2): GAGVSQSPRYKVAKRGQDVALRCDPISGHVSLFWYQQALGQGPEFLTYFQNEAQLDKSGLPSDRFFAERPEGSVSTLKIQRTQQEDSAVYLCASKRGGSEDYGYTFGSGTRLTVV.

To note about this clone: Mismatch with germline at one junction end may stem from a read error. This chain uses TRBV6-1 with TRBJ1-4, with a tentative D call TRBD1 (5 bases). CDR3 length equals 12 residues. Germline loops: CDR1 MNHNS, CDR2 SASEGT. The CDR3 bases are TGTGCCAGCAGTGAAAGAACGGGGGAGGTTTGGTTT. Translation gives CASSERTGEVWF.

The gene calls are TRBV28 and TRBJ1-5; 9 bases are shared with TRBD1. The CDR3 sequence is 15 residues long. From germline, CDR1 is MDHEN and CDR2 SYDVKM. V shed 3 bases and J 5 bases; nucleotides not matched to a gene: 5. CDR3 sequence reads: CASSFRDRDYQPQHF. CDR3 DNA sequence: TGTGCCAGCAGTTTCCGGGACAGGGATTATCAGCCCCAGCATTTT.

The J gene is TRBJ1-1, the V gene TRBV3-1 (or the pseudogene TRBV3-2); D is unresolved. Germline CDR1 and CDR2: LGHDT and YNNKEL (reference sequence). Trimming stripped 4 bases from V and 1 base from J, with 7 bases between. The CDR3 is 13 residues long. CDR3 coding DNA: TGTGCCAGCAGCCGAGCCTGGAACACTGAAGCTTTCTTT. Its protein product is CASSRAWNTEAFF.